The T cell receptor (beta chain) described here comes from a study of T cells in Graves' hyperthyroidism and ophthalmopathy. Overall study context: Specimen type is peripheral blood, collected at initial diagnosis prior to any treatment.

Trimming pared 2 bases from V and 3 bases from J, leaving 11 bases between. Germline assignment: CDR1 MNHEY and CDR2 SVGAGI. The CDR3 has 14 residues. This clonotype has a count of ten or more. Researchers amplified the TCR beta CDR3 regions from RNA transcripts. A set of HTBI primers served as the primers for a first-round RT-PCR of the TCR CDR3. MiXCR, run by TCRdb on the multiplex PCR reads, gives a single entry per CDR3 protein. The sample yields approximately 510,000 distinct CDR3 sequences, less than 25% seen once. The TCR originated in a man in his late teens or twenties with Graves' hyperthyroidism. This chain joins TRBV6-5 and TRBJ2-7; a possible D gene is TRBD1 (6 bases). Sequenced input: blood. The CDR3: CASSYEGRGYEQYF. DNA of the CDR3: TGTGCCAGCAGTTACGAAGGCAGGGGCTACGAGCAGTACTTC.